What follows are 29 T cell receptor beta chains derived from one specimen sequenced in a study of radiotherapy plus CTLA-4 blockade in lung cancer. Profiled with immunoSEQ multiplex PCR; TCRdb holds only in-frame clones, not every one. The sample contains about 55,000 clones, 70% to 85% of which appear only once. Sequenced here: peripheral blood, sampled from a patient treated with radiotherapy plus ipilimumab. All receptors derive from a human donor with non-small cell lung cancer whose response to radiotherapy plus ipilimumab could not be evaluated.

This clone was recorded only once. CDR3 residues: CASSWAGPQETQYF. In nucleotides, the CDR3 is TGTGCCAGTAGTTGGGCCGGCCCCCAAGAGACCCAGTACTTC. The chain has TRBV19 and TRBJ2-5, with no clear D. The germline gives CDR1 LNHDA, CDR2 SQIVND (reference sequence). Deletions cut 5 bases from V and 1 base from J, with 11 bases between. The CDR3 is 14 amino acids.

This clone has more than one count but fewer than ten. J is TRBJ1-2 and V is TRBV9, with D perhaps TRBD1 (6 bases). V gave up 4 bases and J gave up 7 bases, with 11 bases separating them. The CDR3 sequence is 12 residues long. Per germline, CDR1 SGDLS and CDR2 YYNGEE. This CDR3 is CASSPGGAGYTF. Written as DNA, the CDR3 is TGTGCCAGCAGCCCCGGGGGGGCTGGCTACACCTTC.

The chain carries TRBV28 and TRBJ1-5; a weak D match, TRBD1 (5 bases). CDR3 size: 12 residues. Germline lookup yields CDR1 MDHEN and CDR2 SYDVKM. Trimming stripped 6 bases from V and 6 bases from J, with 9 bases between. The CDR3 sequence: CASRGGSQPQHF. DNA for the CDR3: TGTGCCAGCAGGGGGGGAAGTCAGCCCCAGCATTTT.

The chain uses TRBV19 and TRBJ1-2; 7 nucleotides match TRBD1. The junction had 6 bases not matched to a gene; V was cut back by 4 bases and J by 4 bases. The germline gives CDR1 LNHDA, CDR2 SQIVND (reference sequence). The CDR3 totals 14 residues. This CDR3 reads CASSRGTAAYGYTF. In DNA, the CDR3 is TGTGCCAGTAGTAGAGGGACAGCCGCCTATGGCTACACCTTC.

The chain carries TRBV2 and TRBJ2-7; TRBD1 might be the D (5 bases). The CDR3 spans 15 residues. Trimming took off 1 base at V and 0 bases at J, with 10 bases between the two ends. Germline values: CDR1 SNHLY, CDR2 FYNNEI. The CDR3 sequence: CASSEGTGRSYEQYF. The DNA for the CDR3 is TGTGCCAGCAGTGAAGGTACAGGCCGCTCCTACGAGCAGTACTTC.

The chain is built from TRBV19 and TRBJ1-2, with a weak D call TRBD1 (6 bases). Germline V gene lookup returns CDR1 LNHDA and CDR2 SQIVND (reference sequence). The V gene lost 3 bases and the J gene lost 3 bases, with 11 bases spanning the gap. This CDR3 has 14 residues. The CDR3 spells CASSIGGQDYGYTF. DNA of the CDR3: TGTGCCAGTAGTATCGGGGGGCAGGACTATGGCTACACCTTC.

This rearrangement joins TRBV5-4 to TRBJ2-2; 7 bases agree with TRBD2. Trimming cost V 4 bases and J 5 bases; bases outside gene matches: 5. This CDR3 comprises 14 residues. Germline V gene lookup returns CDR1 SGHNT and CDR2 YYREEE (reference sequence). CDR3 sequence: CASSPGGETGELFF. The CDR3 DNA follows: TGTGCCAGCAGCCCGGGGGGAGAAACCGGGGAGCTGTTTTTT.

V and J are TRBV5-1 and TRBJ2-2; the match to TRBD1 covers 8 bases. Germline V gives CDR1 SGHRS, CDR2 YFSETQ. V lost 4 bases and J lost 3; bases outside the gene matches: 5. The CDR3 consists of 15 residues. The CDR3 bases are TGCGCCAGCAGCAGGGCGACAGGGGACACCGGGGAGCTGTTTTTT. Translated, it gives CASSRATGDTGELFF.

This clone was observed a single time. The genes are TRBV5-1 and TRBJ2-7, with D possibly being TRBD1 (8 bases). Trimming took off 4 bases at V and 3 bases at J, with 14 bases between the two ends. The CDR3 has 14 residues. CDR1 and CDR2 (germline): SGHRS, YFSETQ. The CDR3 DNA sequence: TGCGCCAGCAGCGAACAGGGGGGGGTCTACGAGCAGTACTTC. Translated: CASSEQGGVYEQYF.

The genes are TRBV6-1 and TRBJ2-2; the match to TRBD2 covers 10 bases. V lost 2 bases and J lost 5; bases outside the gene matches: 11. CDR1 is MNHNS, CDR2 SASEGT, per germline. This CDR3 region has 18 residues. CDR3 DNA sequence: TGTGCCAGCAGTGAAACTACGACGGGACTAGCGTTGACCGGGGAGCTGTTTTTT. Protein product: CASSETTTGLALTGELFF.

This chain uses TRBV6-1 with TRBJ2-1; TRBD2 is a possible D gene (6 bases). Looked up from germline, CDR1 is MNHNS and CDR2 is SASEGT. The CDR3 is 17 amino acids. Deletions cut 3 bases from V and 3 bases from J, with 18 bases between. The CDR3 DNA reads TGTGCCAGCAGTGATGGGTCTGGCGGGGTGAGCTACAATGAGCAGTTCTTC. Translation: CASSDGSGGVSYNEQFF.

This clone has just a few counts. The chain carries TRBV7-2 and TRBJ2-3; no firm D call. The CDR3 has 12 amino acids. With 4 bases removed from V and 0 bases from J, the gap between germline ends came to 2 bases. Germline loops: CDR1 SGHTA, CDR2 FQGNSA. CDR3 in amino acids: CASSSSTDTQYF. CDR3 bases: TGTGCCAGCAGCTCTAGCACAGATACGCAGTATTTT.

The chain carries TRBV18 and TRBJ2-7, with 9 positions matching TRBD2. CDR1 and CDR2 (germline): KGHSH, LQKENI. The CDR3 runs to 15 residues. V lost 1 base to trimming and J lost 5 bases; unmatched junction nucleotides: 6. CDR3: CASSPLSGSTHEQYF. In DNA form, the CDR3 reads TGTGCCAGCTCACCACTTAGCGGGAGTACCCACGAGCAGTACTTC.

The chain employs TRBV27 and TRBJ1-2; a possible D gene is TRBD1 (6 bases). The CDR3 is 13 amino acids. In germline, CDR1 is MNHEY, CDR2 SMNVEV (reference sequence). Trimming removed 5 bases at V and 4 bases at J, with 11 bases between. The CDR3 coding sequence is TGTGCCAGCAGTCGACAGGCCGCCTATGGCTACACCTTC. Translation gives CASSRQAAYGYTF.

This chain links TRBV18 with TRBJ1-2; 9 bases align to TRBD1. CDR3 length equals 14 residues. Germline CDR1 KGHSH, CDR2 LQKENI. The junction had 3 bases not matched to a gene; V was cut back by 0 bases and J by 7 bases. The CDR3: CASSPPGQGLGYTF. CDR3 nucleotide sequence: TGTGCCAGCTCACCACCGGGACAGGGTCTTGGCTACACCTTC.

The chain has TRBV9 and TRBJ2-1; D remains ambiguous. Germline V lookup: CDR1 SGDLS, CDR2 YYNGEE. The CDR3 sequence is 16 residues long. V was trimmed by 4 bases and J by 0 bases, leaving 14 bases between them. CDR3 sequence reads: CASSPLTDFSYNEQFF. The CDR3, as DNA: TGTGCCAGCAGCCCCTTAACCGACTTCTCCTACAATGAGCAGTTCTTC.

The CDR3 nucleotides read TGTGCCAGCAGCCCCCCGACTAGCGGGGCTAATGAGCAGTTCTTC. This codes for CASSPPTSGANEQFF. The rearrangement joins TRBV14 to TRBJ2-1; the match to TRBD2 covers 11 bases. V shed 4 bases and J 7 bases; nucleotides not matched to a gene: 6. Germline loops: CDR1 SGHDN, CDR2 FVKESK. The CDR3 contains 15 residues.

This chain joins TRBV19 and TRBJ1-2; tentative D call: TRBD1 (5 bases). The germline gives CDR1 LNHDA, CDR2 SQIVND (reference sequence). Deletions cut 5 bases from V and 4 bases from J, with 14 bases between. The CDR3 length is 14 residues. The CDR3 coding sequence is TGTGCCAGTAGTGTACGACAGCCCTTCTATGGCTACACCTTC. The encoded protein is CASSVRQPFYGYTF.

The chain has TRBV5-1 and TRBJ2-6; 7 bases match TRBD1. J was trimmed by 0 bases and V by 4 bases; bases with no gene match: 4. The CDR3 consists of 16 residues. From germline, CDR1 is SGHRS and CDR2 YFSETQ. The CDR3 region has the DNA TGCGCCAGCAGCCTGGGACAGTACTCTGGGGCCAACGTCCTGACTTTC. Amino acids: CASSLGQYSGANVLTF.

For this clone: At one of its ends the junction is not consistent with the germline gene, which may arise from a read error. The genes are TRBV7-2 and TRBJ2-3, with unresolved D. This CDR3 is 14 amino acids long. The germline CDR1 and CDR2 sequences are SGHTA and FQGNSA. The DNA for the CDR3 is TGTGCCGGCAGCTTAGGCGGTCCCACAGATACGCAGTATTTT. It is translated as CAGSLGGPTDTQYF.

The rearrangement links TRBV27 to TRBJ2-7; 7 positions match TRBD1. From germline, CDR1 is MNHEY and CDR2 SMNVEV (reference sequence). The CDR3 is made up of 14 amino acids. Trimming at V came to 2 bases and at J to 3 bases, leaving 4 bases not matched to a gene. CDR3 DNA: TGTGCCAGCAGTTTAAGCCAGGGGGTCTACGAGCAGTACTTC. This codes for CASSLSQGVYEQYF.

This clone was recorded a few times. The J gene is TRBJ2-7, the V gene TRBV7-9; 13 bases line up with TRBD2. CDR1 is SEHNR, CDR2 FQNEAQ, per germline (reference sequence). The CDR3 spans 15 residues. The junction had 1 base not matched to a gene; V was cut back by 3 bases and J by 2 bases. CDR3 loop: CASSFGTSGTYEQYF. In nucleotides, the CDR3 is TGTGCCAGCAGCTTCGGGACTAGCGGGACCTACGAGCAGTACTTC.

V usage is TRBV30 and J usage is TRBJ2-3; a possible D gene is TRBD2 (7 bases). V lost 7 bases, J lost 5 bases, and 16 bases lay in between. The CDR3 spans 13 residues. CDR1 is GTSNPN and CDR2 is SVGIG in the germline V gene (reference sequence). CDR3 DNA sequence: TGTGCCTATAGGGGGGTAGCGGGAGATACGCAGTATTTT. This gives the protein CAYRGVAGDTQYF.

CDR3 amino acids: CASSPYGDYGYTF. In DNA, the CDR3 is TGTGCCAGCAGTCCTTACGGGGACTATGGCTACACCTTC. The genes are TRBV27 and TRBJ1-2, with D uncertain. V lost 5 bases and J 3 bases, leaving 10 bases between the germline ends. This CDR3 comprises 13 residues. The V gene's germline CDR1 is MNHEY and CDR2 SMNVEV (reference sequence).

The CDR3 here is CASSYSGTGFDGYTF. In DNA, the CDR3 is TGTGCCAGCAGTTACTCTGGGACAGGGTTTGATGGCTACACCTTC. V is TRBV6-5 and J is TRBJ1-2, with 9 bases lining up with TRBD1. CDR1 is MNHEY and CDR2 is SVGAGI in the germline V gene. The CDR3 loop spans 15 amino acids. V dropped 0 bases and J dropped 6; count of bases not matched to a gene: 5.

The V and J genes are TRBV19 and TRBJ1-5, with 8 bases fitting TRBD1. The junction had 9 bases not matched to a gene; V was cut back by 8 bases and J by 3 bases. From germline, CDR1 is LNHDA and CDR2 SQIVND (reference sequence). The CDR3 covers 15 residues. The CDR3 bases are TGTGCCAGTCTTCAACGGACAGGGTTCAATCAGCCCCAGCATTTT. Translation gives CASLQRTGFNQPQHF.

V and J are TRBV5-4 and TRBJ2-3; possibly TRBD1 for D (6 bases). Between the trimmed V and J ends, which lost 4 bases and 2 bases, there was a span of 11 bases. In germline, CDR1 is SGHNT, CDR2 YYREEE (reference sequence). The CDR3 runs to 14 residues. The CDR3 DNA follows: TGTGCCAGCAGCCCGGACAGATTCACAGATACGCAGTATTTT. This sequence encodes CASSPDRFTDTQYF.

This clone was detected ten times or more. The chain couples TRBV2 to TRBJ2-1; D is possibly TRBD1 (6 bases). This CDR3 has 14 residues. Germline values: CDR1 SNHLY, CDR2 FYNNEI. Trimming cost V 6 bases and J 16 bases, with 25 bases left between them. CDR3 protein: CASRDRYSSPQLFF. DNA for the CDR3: TGTGCCAGCAGGGACAGATACTCGTCCCCGCAGTTATTCTTC.

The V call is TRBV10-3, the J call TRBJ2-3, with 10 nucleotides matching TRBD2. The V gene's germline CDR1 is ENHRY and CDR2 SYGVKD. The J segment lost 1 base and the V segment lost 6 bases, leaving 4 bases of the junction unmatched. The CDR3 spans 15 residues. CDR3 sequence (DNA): TGTGCCATCAGCCCTAGCGGGGGTGGCACAGATACGCAGTATTTT. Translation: CAISPSGGGTDTQYF.